The T cell receptor beta chain described here comes from a study of neoadjuvant anti-PD-1 for oral cavity cancer. Specified time point: after neoadjuvant nivolumab, at surgical resection. Method: immunoSEQ multiplex PCR; TCRdb's copy keeps in-frame clones and lacks some. The sample includes some 30,000 clones, just under 80% of them seen just once. The clonotype comes from a person between 40 and 85 years old with oral cavity squamous cell carcinoma. The sample was PBMCs, taken after nivolumab (anti-PD-1) treatment.

CDR3 residues: CASSQRRGDDNEQFF. The CDR3 DNA reads TGCGCCAGCAGCCAACGGCGGGGGGACGACAATGAGCAGTTCTTC. The chain recombines TRBV4-1 with TRBJ2-1; TRBD2 matches 8 bases. J was trimmed by 5 bases and V by 2 bases; bases with no gene match: 5. The CDR3 extends over 15 amino acids. Per the germline V gene, CDR1 is MGHRA and CDR2 is YSYEKL.